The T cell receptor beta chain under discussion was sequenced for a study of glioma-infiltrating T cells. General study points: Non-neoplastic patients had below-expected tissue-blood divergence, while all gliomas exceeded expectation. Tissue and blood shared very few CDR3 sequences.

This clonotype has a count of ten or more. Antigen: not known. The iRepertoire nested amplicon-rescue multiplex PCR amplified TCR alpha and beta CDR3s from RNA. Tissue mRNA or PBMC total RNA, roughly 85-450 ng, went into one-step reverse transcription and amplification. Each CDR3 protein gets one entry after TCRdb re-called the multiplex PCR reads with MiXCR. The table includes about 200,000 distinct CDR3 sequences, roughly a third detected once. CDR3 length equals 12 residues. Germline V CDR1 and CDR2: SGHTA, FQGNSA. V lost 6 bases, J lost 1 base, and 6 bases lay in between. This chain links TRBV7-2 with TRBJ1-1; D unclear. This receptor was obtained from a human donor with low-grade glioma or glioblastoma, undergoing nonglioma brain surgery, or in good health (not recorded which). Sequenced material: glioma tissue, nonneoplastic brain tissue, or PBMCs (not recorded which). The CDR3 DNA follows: TGTGCCAGCAGTAACCCGAACACTGAAGCTTTCTTT. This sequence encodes CASSNPNTEAFF.